The 18 T cell receptor beta chains below all came from one sample that was sequenced in a study of PD-L1 blockade in urothelial cancer. The time point here: peripheral blood 6 weeks after treatment start. TCRdb keeps only in-frame clones here, not all; method: immunoSEQ multiplex PCR. Here the sample spans some 110,000 clones, roughly 89% being singletons. The specimen was PBMCs, collected around atezolizumab (anti-PD-L1) treatment. These TCRs come from a man aged 60-69 years with urothelial cancer.

This rearrangement joins TRBV28 to TRBJ1-5, with no clear D. V was trimmed by 6 bases and J by 2 bases, leaving 14 bases between them. Germline CDR1 MDHEN, CDR2 SYDVKM. The CDR3 is made up of 15 amino acids. This chain's CDR3 is CASSIDTPGNQPQHF. CDR3 nucleotide sequence: TGTGCCAGCAGCATTGACACCCCGGGCAATCAGCCCCAGCATTTT.

This chain connects TRBV5-4 to TRBJ2-5; 10 bases agree with TRBD1. Trimming removed 4 bases from V and 4 bases from J; junction bases left unmatched: 10. From germline, CDR1 is SGHNT and CDR2 YYREEE (reference sequence). The CDR3 runs 16 residues. For the CDR3, the DNA is TGTGCCAGCAGCCCAGAGGGACAGGGGCGGGGAGAGACCCAGTACTTC. Amino acids: CASSPEGQGRGETQYF.

V is TRBV16 and J is TRBJ1-3, with D hard to call. The germline V gene has CDR1 KGHSY and CDR2 FQNENV. Trimming stripped 0 bases from V and 0 bases from J, with 6 bases between. The CDR3 has 15 amino acids. The CDR3 DNA reads TGTGCCAGCAGCCAATCGGCCAGCTCTGGAAACACCATATATTTT. Protein: CASSQSASSGNTIYF.

The rearrangement joins TRBV2 to TRBJ2-7; no firm D call. From germline, CDR1 is SNHLY and CDR2 FYNNEI. The germline V and J ends were trimmed by 5 bases and 0 bases, with 11 bases remaining between them. The CDR3 sequence is 14 residues long. CDR3 sequence reads: CASSSRRSSYEQYF. CDR3 nucleotides: TGTGCCAGCAGTTCCCGACGGAGCTCCTACGAGCAGTACTTC.

The chain uses TRBV6-5 and TRBJ2-3, with a weak D call TRBD1 (5 bases). The CDR3 runs to 16 residues. Trimming cost V 2 bases and J 0 bases, with 12 bases left between them. The germline CDR1 and CDR2 sequences are MNHEY and SVGAGI. The CDR3 nucleotides read TGTGCCAGCAGTTACGCAGGGTTTTCTAGCACAGATACGCAGTATTTT. Its translation: CASSYAGFSSTDTQYF.

This sequence joins TRBV7-6 and TRBJ1-4; 7 bases match TRBD1. The CDR3 has 15 amino acids. Germline lookup yields CDR1 SGHVS and CDR2 FNYEAQ. Losses at the gene ends were 4 bases for V and 2 bases for J; bases not matched to a gene: 4. The CDR3 coding sequence is TGTGCCAGCAGCTCCTCAGGGGGGACTAATGAAAAACTGTTTTTT. It codes for CASSSSGGTNEKLFF.

The chain employs TRBV18 and TRBJ1-3, with no clear D. The CDR3 is 15 residues long. The germline V and J ends were trimmed by 6 bases and 4 bases, with 16 bases remaining between them. CDR1 KGHSH and CDR2 LQKENI come from the germline V gene. CDR3: CASSYYKVEGNTIYF. As DNA, the CDR3 is TGTGCCAGCTCGTACTATAAGGTGGAAGGAAACACCATATATTTT.

This chain links TRBV18 with TRBJ2-1; tentatively, D is TRBD2 (6 bases). V was cut by 3 bases and J by 8 bases, with 11 bases left in between. The CDR3 extends over 13 amino acids. Germline CDR1 is KGHSH and CDR2 is LQKENI. CDR3 in DNA: TGTGCCAGCTCACCCGGGACGGGGGATGAGCAGTTCTTC. This codes for CASSPGTGDEQFF.

The chain recombines TRBV5-1 with TRBJ2-1; the match to TRBD2 covers 7 bases. J was trimmed by 4 bases and V by 4 bases; bases with no gene match: 5. The CDR3 loop spans 14 amino acids. Germline lookup yields CDR1 SGHRS and CDR2 YFSETQ. The CDR3 here is CASSQAGTYNEQFF. DNA for the CDR3: TGCGCCAGCAGCCAAGCGGGGACTTACAATGAGCAGTTCTTC.

This clone was recorded a few times. The chain has TRBV30 and TRBJ1-2, with 7 bases aligning to TRBD1. V dropped 2 bases and J dropped 4; count of bases not matched to a gene: 4. The germline V gene encodes CDR1 GTSNPN and CDR2 SVGIG (reference sequence). The CDR3 loop spans 13 amino acids. DNA for the CDR3: TGTGCCTGGAGTATTCAGGGGGGCTATGGCTACACCTTC. This translates into CAWSIQGGYGYTF.

The rearrangement joins TRBV19 to TRBJ1-5, with 7 bases fitting TRBD1. This CDR3 spans 13 amino acids. The V segment lost 3 bases and the J segment 7 bases; nucleotides outside the gene matches: 3. CDR1 is LNHDA, CDR2 SQIVND, per germline (reference sequence). CDR3 coding DNA: TGTGCCAGTAGTATGGGACAGCTACAGCCCCAGCATTTT. It translates to CASSMGQLQPQHF.

The chain has TRBV7-6 and TRBJ1-5; maybe TRBD1 (6 bases). The ends were cut back, 5 bases at V and 7 bases at J, with 12 bases in the middle. Germline V gives CDR1 SGHVS, CDR2 FNYEAQ. The CDR3 covers 13 residues. CDR3 bases: TGTGCCAGCAGCCCCGAGGGGGTGCAGCCCCAGCATTTT. Its protein is CASSPEGVQPQHF. The whole variable domain, remainder taken from reference TRBV7-6 and TRBJ1-5, is GAGVSQSPRYKVTKRGQDVALRCDPISGHVSLYWYRQALGQGPEFLTYFNYEAQQDKSGLPNDRFSAERPEGSISTLTIQRTEQRDSAMYRCASSPEGVQPQHFGDGTRLSIL.

This chain uses TRBV28 with TRBJ2-1; 8 positions match TRBD2. The CDR3 extends over 17 amino acids. CDR1 is MDHEN, CDR2 SYDVKM, per germline. Trimming removed 2 bases from V and 4 bases from J; junction bases left unmatched: 10. The CDR3 bases are TGTGCCAGCAGTTTAGAGTACAGCGGGGGCCAGTACAATGAGCAGTTCTTC. Translated: CASSLEYSGGQYNEQFF.

V and J are TRBV7-3 and TRBJ2-7; 8 bases line up with TRBD2. Germline-derived CDR1 and CDR2 are SGHTA and FQGTGA. V was clipped by 2 bases and J by 5 bases; unmatched bases: 8. The CDR3 loop spans 15 amino acids. The CDR3 loop reads CASSLWGTSKDEQYF. DNA for the CDR3: TGTGCCAGCAGCTTATGGGGGACTAGTAAGGACGAGCAGTACTTC.

The chain joins TRBV27 to TRBJ1-2; 7 positions agree with TRBD1. Trimming at V came to 0 bases and at J to 4 bases, leaving 5 bases not matched to a gene. This CDR3 has 15 residues. CDR1 and CDR2 (germline): MNHEY, SMNVEV (reference sequence). CDR3 DNA sequence: TGTGCCAGCAGTTTATCTTGGCAGGGGGGCTATGGCTACACCTTC. This sequence encodes CASSLSWQGGYGYTF.

This chain joins TRBV7-9 and TRBJ2-7; TRBD2 aligns across 9 bases. The CDR3 runs 15 residues. CDR1 is SEHNR and CDR2 is FQNEAQ in the germline V gene (reference sequence). Germline trimming cut 5 bases from V and 7 bases from J; bases unmatched to any gene: 12. The CDR3 loop reads CASSQYLAGAGEQYF. The CDR3 DNA is TGTGCCAGCAGCCAGTACTTAGCGGGAGCGGGAGAGCAGTACTTC.

The chain recombines TRBV27 with TRBJ2-1, with 11 positions matching TRBD2. The CDR3 runs to 14 residues. J lost 3 bases, V lost 6 bases, and 1 base had no gene match. Germline loops: CDR1 MNHEY, CDR2 SMNVEV (reference sequence). The CDR3 DNA reads as TGTGCCAGCAGCGGGACTAGCGGCTACAATGAGCAGTTCTTC. Protein: CASSGTSGYNEQFF.

The rearrangement uses TRBV2 and TRBJ1-5, with D maybe TRBD1 (5 bases). The CDR3 has 14 amino acids. The germline CDR1 and CDR2 sequences are SNHLY and FYNNEI. V lost 5 bases, J lost 3 bases, and 11 bases lay in between. The CDR3 loop is CASSQTDPNQPQHF. CDR3 coding DNA: TGTGCCAGCAGTCAGACAGATCCCAATCAGCCCCAGCATTTT.